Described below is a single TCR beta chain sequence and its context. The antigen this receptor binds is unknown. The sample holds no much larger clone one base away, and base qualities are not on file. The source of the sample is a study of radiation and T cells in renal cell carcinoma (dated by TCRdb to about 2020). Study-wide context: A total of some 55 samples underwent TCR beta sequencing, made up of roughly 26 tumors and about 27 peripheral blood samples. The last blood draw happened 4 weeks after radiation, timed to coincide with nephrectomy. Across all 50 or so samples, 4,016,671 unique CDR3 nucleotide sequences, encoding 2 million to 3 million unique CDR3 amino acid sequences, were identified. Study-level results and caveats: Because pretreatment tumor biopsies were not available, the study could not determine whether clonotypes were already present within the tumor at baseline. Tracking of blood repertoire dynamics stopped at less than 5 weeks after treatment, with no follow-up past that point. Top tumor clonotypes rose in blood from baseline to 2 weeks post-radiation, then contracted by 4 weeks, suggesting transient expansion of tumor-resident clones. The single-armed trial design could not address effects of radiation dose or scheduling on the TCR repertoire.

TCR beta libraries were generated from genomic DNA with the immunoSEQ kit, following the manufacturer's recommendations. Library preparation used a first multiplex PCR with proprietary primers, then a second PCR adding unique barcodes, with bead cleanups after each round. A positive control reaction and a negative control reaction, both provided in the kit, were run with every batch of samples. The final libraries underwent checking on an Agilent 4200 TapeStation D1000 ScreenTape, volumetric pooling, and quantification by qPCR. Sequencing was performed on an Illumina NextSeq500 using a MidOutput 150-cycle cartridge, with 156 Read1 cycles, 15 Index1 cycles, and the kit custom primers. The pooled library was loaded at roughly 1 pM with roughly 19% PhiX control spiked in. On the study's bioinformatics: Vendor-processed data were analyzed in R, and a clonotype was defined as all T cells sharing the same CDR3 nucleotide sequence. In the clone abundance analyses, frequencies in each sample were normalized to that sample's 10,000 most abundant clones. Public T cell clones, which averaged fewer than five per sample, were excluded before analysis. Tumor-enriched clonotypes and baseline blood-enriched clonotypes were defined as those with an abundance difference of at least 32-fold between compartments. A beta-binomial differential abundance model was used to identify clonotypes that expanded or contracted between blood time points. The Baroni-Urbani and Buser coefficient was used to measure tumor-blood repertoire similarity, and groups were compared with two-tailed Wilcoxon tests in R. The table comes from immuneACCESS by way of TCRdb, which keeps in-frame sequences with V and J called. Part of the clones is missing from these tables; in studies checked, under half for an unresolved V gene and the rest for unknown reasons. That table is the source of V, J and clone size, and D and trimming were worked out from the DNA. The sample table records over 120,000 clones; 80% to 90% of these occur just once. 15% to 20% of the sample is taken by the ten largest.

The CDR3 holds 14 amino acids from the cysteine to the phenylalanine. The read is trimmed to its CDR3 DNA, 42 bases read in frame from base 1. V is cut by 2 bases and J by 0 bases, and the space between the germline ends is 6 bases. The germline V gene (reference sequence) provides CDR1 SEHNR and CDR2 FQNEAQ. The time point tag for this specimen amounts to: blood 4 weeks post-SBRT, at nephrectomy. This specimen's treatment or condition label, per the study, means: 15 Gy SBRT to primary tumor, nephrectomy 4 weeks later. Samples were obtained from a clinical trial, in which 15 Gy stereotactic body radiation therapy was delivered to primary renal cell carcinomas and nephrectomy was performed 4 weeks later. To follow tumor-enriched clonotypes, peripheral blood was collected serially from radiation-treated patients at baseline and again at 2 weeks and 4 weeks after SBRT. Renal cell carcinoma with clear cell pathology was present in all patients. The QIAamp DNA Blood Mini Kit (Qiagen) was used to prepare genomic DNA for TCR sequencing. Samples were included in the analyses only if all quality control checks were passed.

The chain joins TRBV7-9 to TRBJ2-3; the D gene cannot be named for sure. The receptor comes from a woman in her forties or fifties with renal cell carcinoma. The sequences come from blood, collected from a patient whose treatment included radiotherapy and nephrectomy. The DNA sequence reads TGTGCCAGCAGCTTAACGACTAGCACAGATACGCAGTATTTT. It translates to CASSLTTSTDTQYF.